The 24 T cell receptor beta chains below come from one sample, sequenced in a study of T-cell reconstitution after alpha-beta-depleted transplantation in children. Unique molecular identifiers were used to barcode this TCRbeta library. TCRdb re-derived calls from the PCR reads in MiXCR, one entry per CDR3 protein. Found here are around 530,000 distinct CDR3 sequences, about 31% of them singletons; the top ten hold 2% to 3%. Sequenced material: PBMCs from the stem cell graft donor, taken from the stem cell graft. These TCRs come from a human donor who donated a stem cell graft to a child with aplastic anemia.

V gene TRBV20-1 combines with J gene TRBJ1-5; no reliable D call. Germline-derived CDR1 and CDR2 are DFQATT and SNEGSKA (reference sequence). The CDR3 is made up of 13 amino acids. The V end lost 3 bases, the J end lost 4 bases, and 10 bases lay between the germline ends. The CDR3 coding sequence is TGCAGTGCTAGTCTCGGGGTGAATCAGCCCCAGCATTTT. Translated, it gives CSASLGVNQPQHF.

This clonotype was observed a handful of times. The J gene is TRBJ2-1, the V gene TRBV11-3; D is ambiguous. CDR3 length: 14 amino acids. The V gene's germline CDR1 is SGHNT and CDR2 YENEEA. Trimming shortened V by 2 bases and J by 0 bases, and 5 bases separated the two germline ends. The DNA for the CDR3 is TGTGCCAGCAGCTTAAGGGACTCCTACAATGAGCAGTTCTTC. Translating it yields CASSLRDSYNEQFF.

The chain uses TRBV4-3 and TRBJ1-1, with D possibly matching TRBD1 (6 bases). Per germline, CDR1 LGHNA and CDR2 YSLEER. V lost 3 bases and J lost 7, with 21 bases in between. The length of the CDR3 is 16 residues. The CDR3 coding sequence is TGCGCCAGCAGCCAGGCACTCCGACAGGTACAAGGTGAAGCTTTCTTT. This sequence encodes CASSQALRQVQGEAFF.

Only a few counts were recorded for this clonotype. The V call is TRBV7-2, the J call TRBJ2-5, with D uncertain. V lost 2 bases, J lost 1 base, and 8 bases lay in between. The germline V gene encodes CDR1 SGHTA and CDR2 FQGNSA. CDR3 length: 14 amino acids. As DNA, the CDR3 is TGTGCCAGCAGCTTATACAACGGCCAAGAGACCCAGTACTTC. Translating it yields CASSLYNGQETQYF.

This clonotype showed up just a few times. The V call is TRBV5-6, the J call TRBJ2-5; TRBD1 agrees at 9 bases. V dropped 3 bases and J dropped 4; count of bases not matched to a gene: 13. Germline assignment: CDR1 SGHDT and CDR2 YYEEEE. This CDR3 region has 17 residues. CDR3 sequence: CASSYNPGTGNRETQYF. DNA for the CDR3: TGTGCCAGCAGCTACAACCCCGGGACAGGGAATAGAGAGACCCAGTACTTC.

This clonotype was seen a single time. The CDR3 DNA follows: TGTGCCAGTCACTGGGGTCCGAACACCGGGGAGCTGTTTTTT. This encodes CASHWGPNTGELFF. This chain uses TRBV19 with TRBJ2-2; D is unresolved. V lost 8 bases, J lost 0 bases, and 10 bases lay in between. The CDR3 is made up of 14 amino acids. Germline V gene lookup returns CDR1 LNHDA and CDR2 SQIVND (reference sequence). Together with reference TRBV19 and TRBJ2-2, the CDR3 gives the full variable domain: DGGITQSPKYLFRKEGQNVTLSCEQNLNHDAMYWYRQDPGQGLRLIYYSQIVNDFQKGDIAEGYSVSREKKESFPLTVTSAQKNPTAFYLCASHWGPNTGELFFGEGSRLTVL.

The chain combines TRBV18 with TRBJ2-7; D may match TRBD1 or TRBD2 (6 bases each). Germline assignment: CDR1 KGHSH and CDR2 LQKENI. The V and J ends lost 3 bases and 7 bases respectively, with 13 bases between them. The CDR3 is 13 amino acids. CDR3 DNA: TGTGCCAGCTCACCGGGGGGCTCCGGGGAGCAGTACTTC. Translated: CASSPGGSGEQYF.

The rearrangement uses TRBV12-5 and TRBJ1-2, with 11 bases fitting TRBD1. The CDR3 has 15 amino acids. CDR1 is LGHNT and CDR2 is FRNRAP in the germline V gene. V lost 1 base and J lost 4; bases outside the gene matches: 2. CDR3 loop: CASGLGTGGAYGYTF. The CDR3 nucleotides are TGTGCTAGTGGTTTGGGGACAGGGGGCGCCTATGGCTACACCTTC.

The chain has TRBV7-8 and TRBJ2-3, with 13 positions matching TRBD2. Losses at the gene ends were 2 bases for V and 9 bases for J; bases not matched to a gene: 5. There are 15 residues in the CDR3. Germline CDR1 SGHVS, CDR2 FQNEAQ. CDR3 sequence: CASSLQPGLAGTQYF. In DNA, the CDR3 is TGTGCCAGCAGCTTACAACCGGGACTAGCGGGGACGCAGTATTTT.

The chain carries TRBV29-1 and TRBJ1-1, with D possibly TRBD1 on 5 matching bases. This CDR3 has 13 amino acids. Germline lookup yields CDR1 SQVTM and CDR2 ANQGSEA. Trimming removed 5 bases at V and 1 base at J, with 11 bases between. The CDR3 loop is CSVRQTANTEAFF. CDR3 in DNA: TGCAGCGTTAGACAGACGGCGAACACTGAAGCTTTCTTT.

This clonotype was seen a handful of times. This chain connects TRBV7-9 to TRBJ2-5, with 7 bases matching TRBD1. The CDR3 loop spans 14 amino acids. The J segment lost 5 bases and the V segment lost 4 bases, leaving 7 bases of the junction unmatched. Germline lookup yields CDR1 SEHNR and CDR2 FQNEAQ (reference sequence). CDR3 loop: CASSYGTVWETQYF. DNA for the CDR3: TGTGCCAGCAGCTACGGGACAGTATGGGAGACCCAGTACTTC.

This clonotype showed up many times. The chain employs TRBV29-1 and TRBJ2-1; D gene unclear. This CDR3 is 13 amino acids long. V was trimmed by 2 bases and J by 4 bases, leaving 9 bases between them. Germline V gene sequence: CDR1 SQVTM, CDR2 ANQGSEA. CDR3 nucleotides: TGCAGCGTTGAAACAGCTTCTTACAATGAGCAGTTCTTC. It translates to CSVETASYNEQFF.

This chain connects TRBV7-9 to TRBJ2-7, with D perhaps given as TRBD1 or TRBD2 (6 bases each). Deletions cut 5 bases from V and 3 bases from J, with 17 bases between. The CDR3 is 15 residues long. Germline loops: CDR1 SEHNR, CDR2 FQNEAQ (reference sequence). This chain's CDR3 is CASSNGGQDGYEQYF. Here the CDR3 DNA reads TGTGCCAGCAGCAATGGGGGGCAGGATGGCTACGAGCAGTACTTC.

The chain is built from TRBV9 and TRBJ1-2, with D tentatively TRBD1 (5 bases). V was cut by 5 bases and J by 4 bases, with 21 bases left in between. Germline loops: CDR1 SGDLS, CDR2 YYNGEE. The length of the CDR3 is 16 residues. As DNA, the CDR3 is TGTGCCAGCAGTAATGACCGGGACCCACCTTTCTATGGCTACACCTTC. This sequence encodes CASSNDRDPPFYGYTF.

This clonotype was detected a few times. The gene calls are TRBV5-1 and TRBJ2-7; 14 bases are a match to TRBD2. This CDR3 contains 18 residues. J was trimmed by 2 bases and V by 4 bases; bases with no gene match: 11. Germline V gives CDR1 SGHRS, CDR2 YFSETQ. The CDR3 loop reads CASSKGGLAGGGPYEQYF. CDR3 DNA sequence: TGCGCCAGCAGCAAAGGAGGACTAGCGGGGGGAGGTCCCTACGAGCAGTACTTC.

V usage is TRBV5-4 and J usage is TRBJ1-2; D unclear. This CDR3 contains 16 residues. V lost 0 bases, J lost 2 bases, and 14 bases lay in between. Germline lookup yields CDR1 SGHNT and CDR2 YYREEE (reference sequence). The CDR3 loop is CASSLGGSPQNYGYTF. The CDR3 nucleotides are TGTGCCAGCAGCTTGGGGGGATCACCCCAAAACTATGGCTACACCTTC.

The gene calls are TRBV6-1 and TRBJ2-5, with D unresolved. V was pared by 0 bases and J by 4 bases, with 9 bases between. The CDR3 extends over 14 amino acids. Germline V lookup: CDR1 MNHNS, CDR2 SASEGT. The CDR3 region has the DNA TGTGCCAGCAGTGAAGCATCGGGTGGAGAGACCCAGTACTTC. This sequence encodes CASSEASGGETQYF.

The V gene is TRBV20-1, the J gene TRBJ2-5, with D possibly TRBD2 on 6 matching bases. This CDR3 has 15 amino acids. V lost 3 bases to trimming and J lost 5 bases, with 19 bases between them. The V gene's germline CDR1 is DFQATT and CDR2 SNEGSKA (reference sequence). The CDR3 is CSASVWVLGGETQYF. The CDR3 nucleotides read TGCAGTGCTAGCGTTTGGGTTCTAGGAGGGGAGACCCAGTACTTC.

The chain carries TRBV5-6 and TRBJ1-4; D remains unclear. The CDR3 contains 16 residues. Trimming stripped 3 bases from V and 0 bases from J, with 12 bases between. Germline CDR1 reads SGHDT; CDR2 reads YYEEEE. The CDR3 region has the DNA TGTGCCAGCAGCTCTGGACTGCTAACAACTAATGAAAAACTGTTTTTT. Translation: CASSSGLLTTNEKLFF.

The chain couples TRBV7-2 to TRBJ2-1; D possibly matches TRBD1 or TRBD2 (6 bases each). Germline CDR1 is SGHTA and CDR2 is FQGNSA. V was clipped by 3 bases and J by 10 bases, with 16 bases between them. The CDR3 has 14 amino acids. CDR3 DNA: TGTGCCAGCAGCTTTTTAGGAGGGGGAGAGGAGCAGTTCTTC. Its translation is CASSFLGGGEEQFF.

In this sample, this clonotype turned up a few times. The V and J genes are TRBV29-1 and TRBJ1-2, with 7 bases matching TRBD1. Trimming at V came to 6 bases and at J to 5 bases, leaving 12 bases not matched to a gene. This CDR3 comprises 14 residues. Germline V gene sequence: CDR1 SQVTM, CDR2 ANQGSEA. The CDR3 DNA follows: TGCAGCGTGGAACAGGGGCGTCCACTGTATGGCTACACCTTC. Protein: CSVEQGRPLYGYTF. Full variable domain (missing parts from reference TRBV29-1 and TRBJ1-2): SAVISQKPSRDICQRGTSLTIQCQVDSQVTMMFWYRQQPGQSLTLIATANQGSEATYESGFVIDKFPISRPNLTFSTLTVSNMSPEDSSIYLCSVEQGRPLYGYTFGSGTRLTVV.

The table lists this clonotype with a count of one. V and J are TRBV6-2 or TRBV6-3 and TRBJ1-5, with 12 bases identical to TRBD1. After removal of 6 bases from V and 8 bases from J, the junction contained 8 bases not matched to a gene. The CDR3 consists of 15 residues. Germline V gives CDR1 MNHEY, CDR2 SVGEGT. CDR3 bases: TGTGCCAGCAGCACCGGGACAGGGGGCTTCGAGCCCCAGCATTTT. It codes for CASSTGTGGFEPQHF.

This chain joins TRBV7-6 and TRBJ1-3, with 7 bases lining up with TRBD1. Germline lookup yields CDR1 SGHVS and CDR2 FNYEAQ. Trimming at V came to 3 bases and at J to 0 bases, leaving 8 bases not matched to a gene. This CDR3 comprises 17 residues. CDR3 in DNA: TGTGCCAGCAGCTTCTCTCGAGGGGGCCGCTCTGGAAACACCATATATTTT. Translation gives CASSFSRGGRSGNTIYF.

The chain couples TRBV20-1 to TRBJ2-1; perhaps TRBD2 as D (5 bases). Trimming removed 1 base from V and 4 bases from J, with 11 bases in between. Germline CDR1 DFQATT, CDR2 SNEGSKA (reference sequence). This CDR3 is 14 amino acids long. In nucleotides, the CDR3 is TGCAGTGCTAGAGGAATAGCGTCTTACAATGAGCAGTTCTTC. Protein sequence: CSARGIASYNEQFF.